These T cell receptor beta chains were read from a single sample in a study of control samples from healthy donors and cancer patients. Here immunoSEQ multiplex PCR was the method, and the copy in TCRdb shows in-frame clones only, minus some. The sample shows tens of thousands of clones, about nine tenths of them seen only once. Material: blood. The receptors originated from a woman younger than 35 in good health. The CDR3 runs from the conserved cysteine through the conserved F or W. D genes are given only for firm matches. Size is omitted from some rows. Given values are once, few, many or a class for expanded clones.

CASTLRGLSNQPQHF,TGTGCCAGCACCCTCCGGGGCCTTAGCAATCAGCCCCAGCATTTT,15,once,NA,TRBJ1-5,TRBV6-5
CASSVRGGGSYEQYF,TGTGCCAGCAGCGTAAGGGGGGGCGGGTCCTACGAGCAGTACTTC,15,once,NA,TRBJ2-7,TRBV3-1/TRBV3-2
CASSVNEGGGAGDTQYF,TGTGCCAGCAGCGTAAATGAAGGCGGGGGGGCAGGAGATACGCAGTATTTT,17,NA,TRBD2,TRBJ2-3,TRBV9
CASSLGLKKGEQFF,TGTGCCAGCAGCTTAGGCCTAAAGAAGGGGGAGCAGTTCTTC,14,NA,NA,TRBJ2-1,TRBV13
CASSLPPERAGIGYTF,TGTGCCAGCAGTTTACCGCCCGAAAGGGCAGGGATTGGCTACACCTTC,16,NA,NA,TRBJ1-2,TRBV28
CASRHTGTPSGYTF,TGCGCCAGCAGGCATACCGGGACCCCAAGCGGCTACACCTTC,14,once,NA,TRBJ1-2,TRBV5-1
CASSQIVPRQRGGRNEQFF,TGCGCCAGCAGCCAAATAGTCCCTCGGCAGCGGGGGGGCCGCAATGAGCAGTTCTTC,19,few,TRBD2,TRBJ2-1,TRBV4-1
CASSRDSYLSVNTEAFF,TGTGCCAGCAGCCGGGACAGCTATTTATCGGTGAACACTGAAGCTTTCTTT,17,NA,TRBD1,TRBJ1-1,TRBV7-6
CASSSVGGGQINF,TGTGCCAGCAGCTCCGTGGGAGGGGGACAGATAAACTTC,13,NA,NA,TRBJ2-5,TRBV4-2
CASSLFWASGIPDTQYF,TGTGCCAGTAGTCTCTTTTGGGCTAGCGGGATTCCAGATACGCAGTATTTT,17,NA,TRBD2,TRBJ2-3,TRBV19
CASSLWPLDEQYF,TGTGCCAGCAGTTTGTGGCCCCTCGACGAGCAGTACTTC,13,NA,NA,TRBJ2-7,TRBV12-3/TRBV12-4
CASSTGTGVPYEQYF,TGTGCCAGCAGTACTGGGACAGGGGTCCCCTACGAGCAGTACTTC,15,NA,TRBD1,TRBJ2-7,TRBV6-5
CATSDGIDETQYF,TGTGCCACCAGTGACGGAATTGACGAGACCCAGTACTTC,13,NA,NA,TRBJ2-5,TRBV24-1
CASSRGTEHGYTF,TGTGCCAGCAGCAGAGGCACAGAACATGGCTACACCTTC,13,NA,NA,TRBJ1-2,TRBV7-3
CASVTGGLNEQFF,TGTGCCAGCGTGACGGGGGGACTCAATGAGCAGTTCTTC,13,NA,TRBD2,TRBJ2-1,TRBV2
CASSLNREFYGYTF,TGTGCCAGCAGCTTAAACAGGGAATTCTATGGCTACACCTTC,14,NA,NA,TRBJ1-2,TRBV11-2
CASRFTLLSGNTIYF,TGTGCCAGCAGGTTTACGTTACTCTCTGGAAACACCATATATTTT,15,NA,NA,TRBJ1-3,TRBV6-5
CASIRNPFYGYTF,TGTGCCAGTATAAGGAACCCCTTCTATGGCTACACCTTC,13,NA,NA,TRBJ1-2,TRBV19
CASSPGVQGTEAFF,TGTGCCAGCTCACCAGGGGTTCAGGGCACTGAAGCTTTCTTT,14,NA,NA,TRBJ1-1,TRBV18
CATMDRGQSDTQYF,TGTGCCACCATGGACAGGGGGCAATCAGATACGCAGTATTTT,14,NA,TRBD1,TRBJ2-3,TRBV24-1
CASSQPGREEKLFF,TGTGCCAGCAGCCAACCCGGACGGGAAGAAAAACTGTTTTTT,14,NA,NA,TRBJ1-4,TRBV3-1/TRBV3-2
CASSPPSGGASNEQFF,TGTGCCAGCTCACCACCATCGGGGGGGGCTAGCAATGAGCAGTTCTTC,16,NA,TRBD2,TRBJ2-1,TRBV18
CASYGTVVYNEQFF,TGTGCCAGCTATGGGACAGTGGTCTACAATGAGCAGTTCTTC,14,NA,TRBD1,TRBJ2-1,TRBV28
CASSYSTPDGKETQYF,TGCGCCAGCAGCTATTCAACACCGGACGGAAAAGAGACCCAGTACTTC,16,NA,NA,TRBJ2-5,TRBV5-1
CSVVDQINYGYTF,TGCAGCGTTGTAGATCAGATTAACTATGGCTACACCTTC,13,NA,NA,TRBJ1-2,TRBV29-1
CASSAYRQAVPEAFF,TGTGCCAGCAGTGCTTACAGGCAGGCCGTGCCTGAAGCTTTCTTT,15,NA,NA,TRBJ1-1,TRBV25-1
CASSGHQPQHF,TGTGCCAGCAGCGGACATCAGCCCCAGCATTTT,11,NA,NA,TRBJ1-5,TRBV9
CASSFLGSSTDTQYF,TGTGCCAGCAGCTTTTTGGGGTCTAGCACAGATACGCAGTATTTT,15,NA,NA,TRBJ2-3,TRBV5-6
CASSNSQGQGDGELFF,TGTGCCAGCAGCAACTCACAGGGCCAGGGTGACGGGGAGCTGTTTTTT,16,NA,NA,TRBJ2-2,TRBV9
CASSIAGLGNTEAFF,TGCGCCAGCAGCATCGCAGGGTTGGGGAACACTGAAGCTTTCTTT,15,NA,NA,TRBJ1-1,TRBV5-1
CATSASAGGGGYGYTF,TGTGCCACCAGTGCTTCGGCAGGTGGGGGAGGCTATGGCTACACCTTC,16,NA,NA,TRBJ1-2,TRBV24-1
CASSLVGREAFF,TGTGCCAGCAGCTTAGTGGGAAGGGAAGCTTTCTTT,12,NA,NA,TRBJ1-1,TRBV7-8
CASSVALGQKEVYGYTF,TGTGCCAGCAGCGTAGCTTTGGGACAGAAGGAGGTCTATGGCTACACCTTC,17,NA,TRBD1,TRBJ1-2,TRBV9
CASSFGLNSPLHF,TGTGCCAGCAGTTTTGGGTTGAATTCACCCCTCCACTTT,13,NA,NA,TRBJ1-6,TRBV27
CASRSQAGVRETQYF,TGTGCCAGCAGGTCGCAAGCGGGGGTACGAGAGACCCAGTACTTC,15,once,TRBD2,TRBJ2-5,TRBV5-4
CASRYTTGNTIYF,TGTGCCAGCAGGTATACAACTGGAAACACCATATATTTT,13,NA,NA,TRBJ1-3,TRBV28
CASSQGQGDEQYF,TGTGCCAGCTCACAAGGACAGGGCGACGAGCAGTACTTC,13,NA,TRBD1,TRBJ2-7,TRBV18
CASRASGTDTQYF,TGTGCCAGCAGGGCCTCCGGCACAGATACGCAGTATTTT,13,NA,NA,TRBJ2-3,TRBV7-3
CASSVDGETPLLSNQPQHF,TGTGCCAGCAGCGTGGACGGGGAGACCCCCCTCTTATCCAATCAGCCCCAGCATTTT,19,NA,NA,TRBJ1-5,TRBV9
CASSPTGTGWPSPLHF,TGTGCCAGCTCACCAACCGGGACAGGGTGGCCTTCACCCCTCCACTTT,16,NA,TRBD1,TRBJ1-6,TRBV18
CATKRENRQLF,TGTGCCACGAAGAGGGAAAATCGGCAGCTCTTT,11,NA,NA,TRBJ1-1,TRBV6-6
CASTTGQLETQYF,TGTGCCAGCACGACGGGACAGTTGGAGACCCAGTACTTC,13,NA,TRBD1,TRBJ2-5,TRBV5-6
CASSYSIGGDYGYTF,TGTGCCAGCAGTTACTCGATTGGAGGTGACTATGGCTACACCTTC,15,once,NA,TRBJ1-2,TRBV6-5
CASSYSPQGVYEQYF,TGTGCCAGCAGTTACTCTCCACAGGGGGTCTACGAGCAGTACTTC,15,NA,TRBD1,TRBJ2-7,TRBV6-5
CASSQLTGDSGANVLTF,TGTGCCAGCAGCCAACTCACAGGGGACTCTGGGGCCAACGTCCTGACTTTC,17,few,TRBD1,TRBJ2-6,TRBV4-2